The 20 T cell receptor beta chains given below trace back to one sample, sequenced in a study of cytomegalovirus exposure and HLA in healthy donors. The primer mix had 60 Vbeta and 13 Jbeta primers. Profiled with immunoSEQ multiplex PCR; TCRdb holds only in-frame clones, not every one. Among some 56,000 clones listed, approximately 84% were seen once. The sample comprised PBMCs. Receptors originate from a man in his fifties or sixties in good health and CMV-seronegative.

The chain recombines TRBV7-9 with TRBJ1-5, with TRBD1 matching over 12 bases. Per germline, CDR1 SEHNR and CDR2 FQNEAQ (reference sequence). V trimming: 5 bases; J trimming: 6 bases; junction bases outside the gene matches: 8. This CDR3 region has 16 residues. This chain's CDR3 is CASSRGQGALGQPQHF. The CDR3 DNA follows: TGTGCCAGCAGCCGGGGACAGGGGGCGCTCGGTCAGCCCCAGCATTTT. The variable domain in full, completed from reference TRBV7-9 and TRBJ1-5, reads DTGVSQNPRHKITKRGQNVTFRCDPISEHNRLYWYRQTLGQGPEFLTYFQNEAQLEKSRLLSDRFSAERPKGSFSTLEIQRTEQGDSAMYLCASSRGQGALGQPQHFGDGTRLSIL.

The rearrangement joins TRBV7-2 to TRBJ2-5, with a tentative D call TRBD1 (5 bases). Germline values: CDR1 SGHTA, CDR2 FQGNSA. Trimming removed 6 bases from V and 4 bases from J, with 12 bases in between. The length of the CDR3 is 13 residues. The CDR3 sequence is CASRLAGSETQYF. CDR3 coding DNA: TGTGCCAGCAGGCTGGCAGGGTCAGAGACCCAGTACTTC. Filled out from reference TRBV7-2 and TRBJ2-5, the complete variable domain reads GAGVSQSPSNKVTEKGKDVELRCDPISGHTALYWYRQSLGQGLEFLIYFQGNSAPDKSGLPSDRFSAERTGGSVSTLTIQRTQQEDSAVYLCASRLAGSETQYFGPGTRLLVL.

The chain uses TRBV29-1 and TRBJ2-7; a weak D match, TRBD2 (6 bases). V lost 7 bases, J lost 6 bases, and 10 bases lay in between. CDR1 SQVTM and CDR2 ANQGSEA come from the germline V gene. CDR3 length: 10 residues. CDR3 nucleotide sequence: TGCAGCGCCGGAGGGGTCGAGCAGTACTTC. It translates to CSAGGVEQYF.

DNA of the CDR3: TGTGCCAGTAGTATTGCAGGACAATCCGACGAGCAGTACTTC. It is translated as CASSIAGQSDEQYF. The rearrangement links TRBV19 to TRBJ2-7; maybe TRBD1 (5 bases). The CDR3 length is 14 residues. CDR1 LNHDA and CDR2 SQIVND come from the germline V gene (reference sequence). Trimming removed 3 bases from V and 5 bases from J, with 14 bases in between.

This CDR3 reads CVRSLEGVPDREDYGYTF. Here the CDR3 DNA reads TGTGTCAGAAGCTTAGAGGGGGTACCGGACAGGGAGGACTATGGCTACACCTTC. The chain recombines TRBV7-5 with TRBJ1-2; TRBD1, as called in the table, went unchecked against the DNA. TRBV7-5 is a known pseudogene. The CDR3 is made up of 18 amino acids.

The rearrangement links TRBV11-1 to TRBJ1-5; tentatively, D is TRBD1 (5 bases). The CDR3 consists of 14 residues. Germline assignment: CDR1 SGHAT and CDR2 FQDESV (reference sequence). The V end was cut by 4 bases, the J end by 6 bases, with 13 bases between. The CDR3 reads CASSSGLHGQPQHF. The CDR3 DNA sequence: TGTGCCAGCAGCTCGGGACTGCATGGTCAGCCCCAGCATTTT. Combining the CDR3 with reference TRBV11-1 and TRBJ1-5 gives the whole variable domain EAEVAQSPRYKITEKSQAVAFWCDPISGHATLYWYRQILGQGPELLVQFQDESVVDDSQLPKDRFSAERLKGVDSTLKIQPAELGDSAMYLCASSSGLHGQPQHFGDGTRLSIL.

V is TRBV18 and J is TRBJ2-7; D might be TRBD1 (5 bases). The CDR3 runs 14 residues. Germline V lookup: CDR1 KGHSH, CDR2 LQKENI. Trimming took off 3 bases at V and 5 bases at J, with 14 bases between the two ends. DNA of the CDR3: TGTGCCAGCTCACCGAAGGGGCTGCCCCACGAGCAGTACTTC. It yields the protein CASSPKGLPHEQYF.

The rearrangement links TRBV19 to TRBJ1-2, with D unclear. The germline V gene encodes CDR1 LNHDA and CDR2 SQIVND (reference sequence). CDR3 length: 10 residues. V shed 10 bases and J shed 2 bases, with 5 bases lying between them. This CDR3 is CATRNYGYTF. In nucleotides, the CDR3 is TGTGCCACCAGGAACTATGGCTACACCTTC.

The chain links TRBV12-1 to TRBJ2-1; TRBD1 is taken as the D call from the table, unchecked against the DNA. TRBV12-1 is described as a pseudogene. This CDR3 has 16 amino acids. CDR3 protein: CASSFEIAGRSNEQFF. Here the CDR3 DNA reads TGTGCCAGCAGCTTTGAGATCGCTGGCAGAAGCAATGAGCAGTTCTTC.

This chain uses TRBV7-9 with TRBJ2-2, with unresolved D. CDR3 length: 13 residues. Trimming took 6 bases from V and 6 from J, leaving 11 bases between them. Germline loops: CDR1 SEHNR, CDR2 FQNEAQ (reference sequence). The CDR3 here is CASSPGWPGELFF. The CDR3 coding sequence is TGTGCCAGCAGTCCCGGGTGGCCCGGGGAGCTGTTTTTT.

This clone showed up just a few times. The chain combines TRBV27 with TRBJ2-3; 7 positions agree with TRBD2. V was pared by 2 bases and J by 5 bases, with 4 bases of the junction left unmatched. CDR1 is MNHEY, CDR2 SMNVEV, per germline (reference sequence). CDR3 length: 14 residues. As DNA, the CDR3 is TGTGCCAGCAGTTTAGGGGGGGTAGGAGATACGCAGTATTTT. As protein: CASSLGGVGDTQYF.

The rearrangement uses TRBV28 and TRBJ2-1; 11 bases line up with TRBD1. The CDR3 covers 15 residues. CDR1 is MDHEN, CDR2 SYDVKM, per germline. V lost 5 bases, J lost 2 bases, and 2 bases stayed unmatched. CDR3 amino acids: CASSGGQGAYNEQFF. In nucleotides, the CDR3 is TGTGCCAGCAGTGGGGGACAGGGGGCCTACAATGAGCAGTTCTTC. The variable domain in full, with the rest retrieved from reference TRBV28 and TRBJ2-1, is DVKVTQSSRYLVKRTGEKVFLECVQDMDHENMFWYRQDPGLGLRLIYFSYDVKMKEKGDIPEGYSVSREKKERFSLILESASTNQTSMYLCASSGGQGAYNEQFFGPGTRLTVL.

The chain links TRBV5-4 to TRBJ2-7, with D maybe TRBD2 (7 bases). From germline, CDR1 is SGHNT and CDR2 YYREEE (reference sequence). The CDR3 length is 13 residues. Trimming took off 4 bases at V and 6 bases at J, with 14 bases between the two ends. Written as DNA, the CDR3 is TGTGCCAGCAGCCCGTATCGGGGGGCCGAGCAGTACTTC. Translation: CASSPYRGAEQYF. The full variable domain, completed using reference TRBV5-4 and TRBJ2-7, is ETGVTQSPTHLIKTRGQQVTLRCSSQSGHNTVSWYQQALGQGPQFIFQYYREEENGRGNFPPRFSGLQFPNYSSELNVNALELDDSALYLCASSPYRGAEQYFGPGTRLTVT.

The chain links TRBV7-6 to TRBJ2-1; D may be TRBD2 (6 bases). Deletions cut 5 bases from V and 9 bases from J, with 8 bases between. The CDR3 loop spans 11 amino acids. Germline V gene data show CDR1 as SGHVS and CDR2 as FNYEAQ. CDR3 in amino acids: CASSGGCEQFF. The CDR3 region has the DNA TGTGCCAGCAGCGGGGGGTGTGAGCAGTTCTTC.

The chain uses TRBV13 and TRBJ1-1; no definite D call. Looked up from germline, CDR1 is PRHDT and CDR2 is FYEKMQ (reference sequence). This CDR3 comprises 13 residues. Trimming removed 5 bases from V and 0 bases from J, with 7 bases in between. In nucleotides, the CDR3 is TGTGCCAGCAGCGTCACAGTGAACACTGAAGCTTTCTTT. Its protein is CASSVTVNTEAFF.

This clone appeared a single time. The V and J genes are TRBV19 and TRBJ1-4; D uncertain. From germline, CDR1 is LNHDA and CDR2 SQIVND (reference sequence). Trimming took 0 bases from V and 7 from J, leaving 12 bases between them. The CDR3 length is 15 residues. CDR3 amino acids: CASSIDSRFGEKLFF. Written as DNA, the CDR3 is TGTGCCAGTAGTATAGATAGCCGGTTTGGTGAAAAACTGTTTTTT. Based on the CDR3 plus reference TRBV19 and TRBJ1-4, the full variable domain is DGGITQSPKYLFRKEGQNVTLSCEQNLNHDAMYWYRQDPGQGLRLIYYSQIVNDFQKGDIAEGYSVSREKKESFPLTVTSAQKNPTAFYLCASSIDSRFGEKLFFGSGTQLSVL.

This clone was detected a few times. J is TRBJ2-7 and V is TRBV27, with 9 bases that match TRBD1. Germline V CDR1 and CDR2: MNHEY, SMNVEV (reference sequence). The CDR3 has 16 residues. V shed 4 bases and J 7 bases; nucleotides not matched to a gene: 14. CDR3 in amino acids: CASSSGTGGGPKEQYF. CDR3 DNA sequence: TGTGCCAGCAGTTCCGGCACAGGGGGCGGACCGAAGGAGCAGTACTTC.

V is TRBV11-1 and J is TRBJ1-2, with D perhaps matching TRBD1 (5 bases). Looked up from germline, CDR1 is SGHAT and CDR2 is FQDESV (reference sequence). The CDR3 contains 12 residues. The V end lost 5 bases, the J end lost 5 bases, and 9 bases lay between the germline ends. The CDR3 protein is CASSPGGYGYTF. The CDR3 bases are TGTGCCAGCAGCCCTGGGGGGTATGGCTACACCTTC.

The V and J genes are TRBV5-1 and TRBJ2-7; possibly TRBD2 for D (5 bases). V was clipped by 0 bases and J by 2 bases, with 9 bases between them. The CDR3 spans 14 residues. CDR1 and CDR2 from the germline V gene are SGHRS and YFSETQ. In DNA, the CDR3 is TGCGCCAGCAGCTTGGGGGAGCCCCCCTACGAGCAGTACTTC. This codes for CASSLGEPPYEQYF.

V usage is TRBV2 and J usage is TRBJ1-5, with 9 nucleotides matching TRBD1. J was trimmed by 9 bases and V by 3 bases; bases with no gene match: 6. The CDR3 totals 14 residues. Germline values: CDR1 SNHLY, CDR2 FYNNEI. CDR3 amino acids: CASSDGTGLSPQHF. Here the CDR3 DNA reads TGTGCCAGCAGTGATGGGACAGGGTTGTCGCCCCAGCATTTT.